These 27 T cell receptor beta chains came from one sample sequenced in a study of memory CD4+ T cells and cytomegalovirus serostatus. Here immunoSEQ multiplex PCR was the method, and the copy in TCRdb shows in-frame clones only, minus some. The table has 52,000 or so clones, under 90% seen once; the top ten hold less than 0.6%. The sort gate was single viable CD3+CD4+CD8-CD45RO+ cells for memory CD4+ T cells. Specimen: memory CD4+ T cells from blood. The receptors originated from an adult in good health and CMV-seronegative.

The chain uses TRBV6-1 and TRBJ2-7, with a weak D call TRBD1 (5 bases). The CDR3 consists of 12 residues. The germline V gene has CDR1 MNHNS and CDR2 SASEGT. V lost 6 bases to trimming and J lost 2 bases, with 8 bases between them. This CDR3 reads CASRVTAYEQYF. In nucleotides, the CDR3 is TGTGCCAGCAGAGTGACAGCCTACGAGCAGTACTTC.

The CDR3 region is CASNLRRAGEAFF. The CDR3 DNA reads as TGTGCCAGTAACCTAAGGAGGGCGGGTGAAGCTTTCTTT. The V gene is TRBV2, the J gene TRBJ1-1; no reliable D call. There are 13 residues in the CDR3. Germline loops: CDR1 SNHLY, CDR2 FYNNEI. Trimming stripped 9 bases from V and 7 bases from J, with 18 bases between.

The CDR3 DNA is TGTGCCAGCAGCCAAGTGAACAGAGCCTACGAGCAGTACTTC. Its protein product is CASSQVNRAYEQYF. The chain recombines TRBV14 with TRBJ2-5; D is ambiguous. Matching the DNA end better, TRBJ2-7 makes the J call doubtful. Germline V gene data show CDR1 as SGHDN and CDR2 as FVKESK. The CDR3 contains 14 residues.

This chain joins TRBV2 and TRBJ2-2; TRBD1 might be the D (6 bases). This CDR3 has 16 amino acids. V was trimmed by 8 bases and J by 2 bases, leaving 18 bases between them. The germline CDR1 and CDR2 sequences are SNHLY and FYNNEI. The CDR3 sequence is CASSSVGGENTGELFF. CDR3 nucleotides: TGTGCCAGCTCCTCCGTAGGGGGAGAAAACACCGGGGAGCTGTTTTTT.

The chain is built from TRBV28 and TRBJ1-1; D remains ambiguous. V lost 5 bases and J lost 0, with 10 bases in between. CDR1 and CDR2 (germline): MDHEN, SYDVKM. The CDR3 length is 14 residues. DNA for the CDR3: TGTGCCAGCAGTCTCATCAGACTGAACACTGAAGCTTTCTTT. Translating it yields CASSLIRLNTEAFF.

The gene calls are TRBV19 and TRBJ1-6; 7 bases map to TRBD1. The CDR3 spans 15 residues. The germline gives CDR1 LNHDA, CDR2 SQIVND (reference sequence). V lost 4 bases, J lost 10 bases, and 10 bases stayed unmatched. The CDR3 is CASSTTGHSMSPLHF. CDR3 coding DNA: TGTGCCAGTAGTACGACAGGGCACTCGATGTCACCCCTCCACTTT. The full variable domain, rest sourced from reference TRBV19 and TRBJ1-6, is DGGITQSPKYLFRKEGQNVTLSCEQNLNHDAMYWYRQDPGQGLRLIYYSQIVNDFQKGDIAEGYSVSREKKESFPLTVTSAQKNPTAFYLCASSTTGHSMSPLHFGNGTRLTVT.

The CDR3 DNA is TGTGCCAGCAGCTTAGGGCTAGCCACCTACGAGCAGTACTTC. Residues: CASSLGLATYEQYF. The gene calls are TRBV7-2 and TRBJ2-7; D might be TRBD2 (5 bases). The CDR3 runs 14 residues. V gave up 1 base and J gave up 2 bases, with 9 bases separating them. From germline, CDR1 is SGHTA and CDR2 FQGNSA.

The V call is TRBV30, the J call TRBJ1-2; D might be TRBD1 (5 bases). Trimming removed 8 bases at V and 6 bases at J, with 13 bases between. Germline lookup yields CDR1 GTSNPN and CDR2 SVGIG (reference sequence). There are 11 residues in the CDR3. CDR3 in amino acids: CARGGSHGYTF. CDR3 bases: TGTGCCCGTGGGGGATCTCATGGCTACACCTTC.

The chain recombines TRBV14 with TRBJ2-3; 7 positions agree with TRBD1. V gave up 1 base and J gave up 1 base; unmatched junction bases: 2. The germline CDR1 and CDR2 sequences are SGHDN and FVKESK. The CDR3 length is 15 residues. The CDR3 loop is CASSQGTGRTDTQYF. The CDR3, as DNA: TGTGCCAGCAGCCAAGGGACAGGACGCACAGATACGCAGTATTTT.

This clone was seen a handful of times. The chain couples TRBV7-9 to TRBJ1-2, with TRBD1 identical over 7 bases. CDR1 SEHNR and CDR2 FQNEAQ come from the germline V gene (reference sequence). The V and J ends lost 2 bases and 7 bases, in that order; junction bases with no gene match: 7. The CDR3 spans 14 residues. CDR3 sequence: CASSLFETGLGYTF. CDR3 bases: TGTGCCAGCAGCTTATTCGAGACAGGGCTTGGCTACACCTTC.

This clone was detected a few times. This chain joins TRBV5-6 and TRBJ1-5; no definite D call. Trimming shortened V by 3 bases and J by 6 bases, and 13 bases separated the two germline ends. The CDR3 runs 14 residues. Germline V gene data show CDR1 as SGHDT and CDR2 as YYEEEE. The CDR3 DNA reads as TGTGCCAGCAGCTCGGCAGGACCGGCTCAGCCCCAGCATTTT. This sequence encodes CASSSAGPAQPQHF.

This clone was found once. The J gene is TRBJ1-4, the V gene TRBV6-1, with D unresolved. With 8 bases removed from V and 7 bases from J, the gap between germline ends came to 11 bases. Germline V gene data show CDR1 as MNHNS and CDR2 as SASEGT. The CDR3 has 12 residues. The CDR3 bases are TGTGCCAGCGGAAGGGTGGGTGAAAAACTGTTTTTT. It specifies CASGRVGEKLFF.

The rearrangement joins TRBV19 to TRBJ1-2; D is unclear. The length of the CDR3 is 15 residues. The V gene's germline CDR1 is LNHDA and CDR2 SQIVND (reference sequence). V was clipped by 2 bases and J by 0 bases, with 10 bases between them. CDR3 bases: TGTGCCAGTAGTATACTGCAGGCCGCTAACTATGGCTACACCTTC. Its translation is CASSILQAANYGYTF. The full variable domain, in which reference TRBV19 and TRBJ1-2 provide the parts outside the CDR3, is DGGITQSPKYLFRKEGQNVTLSCEQNLNHDAMYWYRQDPGQGLRLIYYSQIVNDFQKGDIAEGYSVSREKKESFPLTVTSAQKNPTAFYLCASSILQAANYGYTFGSGTRLTVV.

The gene calls are TRBV5-8 and TRBJ1-2; possibly TRBD1 for D (5 bases). CDR1 is SGHTS, CDR2 YDEGEE, per germline. This CDR3 contains 14 residues. V was trimmed by 3 bases and J by 5 bases, leaving 14 bases between them. As DNA, the CDR3 is TGTGCCAGCAGCTCACCGCAGGGACCTTATGGCTACACCTTC. Translation gives CASSSPQGPYGYTF.

A few counts support this clone. V usage is TRBV20-1 and J usage is TRBJ2-3; no reliable D call. The CDR3 covers 11 residues. The V end lost 2 bases, the J end lost 6 bases, and 6 bases lay between the germline ends. Germline V lookup: CDR1 DFQATT, CDR2 SNEGSKA (reference sequence). CDR3 sequence reads: CSARPSDTQYF. CDR3 DNA: TGCAGTGCTAGACCCTCGGATACGCAGTATTTT.

This clone was found a few times. V is TRBV5-1 and J is TRBJ1-4; D perhaps matches TRBD1 (5 bases). V was trimmed by 4 bases and J by 8 bases, leaving 21 bases between them. The CDR3 is 16 amino acids. Germline V gene lookup returns CDR1 SGHRS and CDR2 YFSETQ. The DNA of the CDR3 is TGCGCCAGCAGCCCCGGGGCCGGGACTCGGGGGGAAAAACTGTTTTTT. It encodes CASSPGAGTRGEKLFF.

The chain carries TRBV6-1 and TRBJ1-1, with D uncertain. CDR3 size: 13 residues. From germline, CDR1 is MNHNS and CDR2 SASEGT. Trimming shortened V by 6 bases and J by 0 bases, and 8 bases separated the two germline ends. CDR3 protein: CASRREMNTEAFF. CDR3 sequence (DNA): TGTGCCAGCAGGAGGGAAATGAACACTGAAGCTTTCTTT.

The rearrangement joins TRBV6-1 to TRBJ2-7, with a weak D call TRBD1 (6 bases). CDR3 length: 19 amino acids. Germline V CDR1 and CDR2: MNHNS, SASEGT. Trimming removed 2 bases from V and 1 base from J, with 24 bases in between. The CDR3 loop is CASSEYRGNRVTPSYEQYF. DNA of the CDR3: TGTGCCAGCAGTGAATATAGAGGGAACAGGGTTACACCTTCCTACGAGCAGTACTTC.

The chain couples TRBV5-4 to TRBJ1-2; TRBD1 is a possible D gene (6 bases). Germline CDR1 and CDR2: SGHNT and YYREEE (reference sequence). This CDR3 comprises 17 residues. V lost 1 base to trimming and J lost 5 bases, with 21 bases between them. The CDR3 DNA is TGTGCCAGCAGCTTGTTTACAGGGACTCCCTACCAATATGGCTACACCTTC. Encoded protein: CASSLFTGTPYQYGYTF.

The chain carries TRBV4-2 and TRBJ2-4; unclear D gene. The CDR3 totals 14 residues. Deletions cut 0 bases from V and 6 bases from J, with 9 bases between. Germline assignment: CDR1 LGHNA and CDR2 YNFKEQ. The CDR3 region is CASSQETVGNIQYF. As DNA, the CDR3 is TGTGCCAGCAGCCAAGAAACAGTAGGAAACATTCAGTACTTC.

Here the CDR3 reads CASSLVGTDSYEQYF. CDR3 coding DNA: TGCGCCAGCAGCTTGGTTGGTACGGATTCCTACGAGCAGTACTTC. The chain combines TRBV5-1 with TRBJ2-7; D is ambiguous. In germline, CDR1 is SGHRS, CDR2 YFSETQ. Trimming left V 0 bases short and J 1 base short, with 11 bases between. The CDR3 is made up of 15 amino acids. The whole variable domain, filled in from reference TRBV5-1 and TRBJ2-7, reads KAGVTQTPRYLIKTRGQQVTLSCSPISGHRSVSWYQQTPGQGLQFLFEYFSETQRNKGNFPGRFSGRQFSNSRSEMNVSTLELGDSALYLCASSLVGTDSYEQYFGPGTRLTVT.

As regards this clone: One end of the junction does not line up with germline, which may come from a read error. The V gene is TRBV18, the J gene TRBJ2-5; D is ambiguous. CDR1 is KGHSH and CDR2 is LQKENI in the germline V gene. This CDR3 spans 13 amino acids. The CDR3 sequence is CASSPQLEAELHF. DNA for the CDR3: TGTGCCAGCTCACCACAACTTGAGGCTGAATTGCACTTC.

The rearrangement joins TRBV27 to TRBJ1-4; D not certain. Trimming removed 4 bases from V and 7 bases from J, with 13 bases in between. The CDR3 has 14 amino acids. Germline CDR1 MNHEY, CDR2 SMNVEV (reference sequence). CDR3 sequence reads: CASSSTTSGEKLFF. The DNA for the CDR3 is TGTGCCAGCAGTTCAACTACGAGCGGTGAAAAACTGTTTTTT.

The rearrangement joins TRBV5-1 to TRBJ2-1; 11 bases map to TRBD1. This CDR3 region has 14 residues. Germline CDR1 SGHRS, CDR2 YFSETQ. Germline trimming cut 6 bases from V and 7 bases from J; bases unmatched to any gene: 6. CDR3 in DNA: TGCGCCAGCACCCGTGGGACAGGGGGGAATGAGCAGTTCTTC. This codes for CASTRGTGGNEQFF. The variable domain in full, with the rest retrieved from reference TRBV5-1 and TRBJ2-1, is KAGVTQTPRYLIKTRGQQVTLSCSPISGHRSVSWYQQTPGQGLQFLFEYFSETQRNKGNFPGRFSGRQFSNSRSEMNVSTLELGDSALYLCASTRGTGGNEQFFGPGTRLTVL.

This clone was observed a single time. V usage is TRBV7-2 and J usage is TRBJ2-1, with TRBD1 matching 7 bases. The germline V gene has CDR1 SGHTA and CDR2 FQGNSA. CDR3 length: 15 amino acids. The J segment lost 3 bases and the V segment lost 3 bases, leaving 5 bases of the junction unmatched. CDR3 in amino acids: CASSFRRQGYNEQFF. The CDR3 DNA reads TGTGCCAGCAGCTTTAGGAGACAGGGCTACAATGAGCAGTTCTTC.

Concerning this clone itself: The identical CDR3 is also encoded by other nucleotide sequences in the sample. The rearrangement uses TRBV7-9 and TRBJ1-1; the D gene is possibly TRBD1 (5 bases). Per the germline V gene, CDR1 is SEHNR and CDR2 is FQNEAQ (reference sequence). The CDR3 covers 12 residues. V lost 6 bases and J lost 1, with 6 bases in between. The CDR3 region has the DNA TGTGCCAGCAGAAGGGGGAACACTGAAGCTTTCTTT. Protein: CASRRGNTEAFF.

The chain carries TRBV30 and TRBJ1-2; D not certain. Germline CDR1 GTSNPN, CDR2 SVGIG (reference sequence). This CDR3 is built from 13 residues. V was shortened by 2 bases and J by 0 bases, with 7 bases between the two germline ends. The CDR3 spells CAWSRQTNYGYTF. DNA for the CDR3: TGTGCCTGGAGTCGGCAGACTAACTATGGCTACACCTTC.